Sequencing of this T cell receptor beta chain was carried out in a study of T cells in Graves' hyperthyroidism and ophthalmopathy. Whole-study results and caveats: Most thyroid clonotypes expanded above 0.001 were also detected in blood. The model identified upcoming ophthalmopathy a median approximately six months ahead of onset. Separation of ophthalmopathy from stable hyperthyroidism was achieved by a 13 V-J model.

Worth noting for this clonotype: Its antigen remains unknown.

The CDR3 runs to 15 residues. Germline CDR1 is SGHTA and CDR2 is FQGNSA. V dropped 5 bases and J dropped 3 bases, with 16 bases sitting between them. What was amplified from RNA transcripts were TCR beta CDR3 regions. The HTBI primer set served for first-round RT-PCR of the TCR CDR3. TCRdb re-called the multiplex PCR reads with MiXCR, one entry per CDR3 protein. The repertoire has 490,000 or so distinct CDR3 sequences, 46% of them found once; the top ten carry about two fifths. The chain uses TRBV7-2 and TRBJ2-5; D may match TRBD1 or TRBD2 (5 bases each). Sequenced material: peripheral blood or thyroid tissue (not recorded which). The receptor comes from an adult woman with Graves' disease, either hyperthyroidism or ophthalmopathy (not recorded which). CDR3 loop: CASSARDQFKETQYF. In DNA, the CDR3 is TGTGCCAGCAGCGCCCGGGACCAATTTAAAGAGACCCAGTACTTC.